This T cell receptor beta chain came from a study of blood T cell repertoires in COVID-19. Study-wide context: Whether acute or convalescent, the COVID-19 samples came from the United States, Italy and Spain. In each case, the material was cDNA or gDNA derived from T cells, B-cell-depleted T cells, or PBMCs.

In germline, CDR1 is LGHNA, CDR2 YSLEER. This CDR3 spans 17 amino acids. Unmatched junction bases numbered 7, after V lost 1 base and J lost 0 bases. In the original processing: It was from reference gene primer amplification that nucleated cell counts were estimated. Sequencing used immunoSEQ multiplex PCR; TCRdb keeps in-frame clones, though not all of them. That table supplies the V and J calls and clone size; D and trimming were determined from the DNA. The table shows about 230,000 clones, with around 83% occurring only once. The receptor comes from a man between 40 and 49 years old who had recovered from COVID-19. V usage is TRBV4-3 and J usage is TRBJ2-7, with 9 bases fitting TRBD2. The sample taken for sequencing was peripheral blood. CDR3 DNA sequence: TGCGCCAGCAGCCAAGGGGTAGCGGGGGAACACTCCTACGAGCAGTACTTC. Protein: CASSQGVAGEHSYEQYF.